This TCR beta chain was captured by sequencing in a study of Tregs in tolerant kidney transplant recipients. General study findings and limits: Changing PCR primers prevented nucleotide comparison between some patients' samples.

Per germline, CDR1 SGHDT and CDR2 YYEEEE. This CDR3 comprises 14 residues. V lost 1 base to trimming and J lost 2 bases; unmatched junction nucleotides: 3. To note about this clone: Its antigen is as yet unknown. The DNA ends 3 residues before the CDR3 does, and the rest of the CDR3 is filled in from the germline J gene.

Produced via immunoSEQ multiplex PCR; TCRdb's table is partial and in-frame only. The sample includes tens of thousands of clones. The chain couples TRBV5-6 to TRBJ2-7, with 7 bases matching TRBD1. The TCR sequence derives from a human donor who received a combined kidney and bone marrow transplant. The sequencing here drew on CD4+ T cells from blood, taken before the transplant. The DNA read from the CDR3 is TGTGCCAGCAGCTTGACAGGGGTCCCCTACGAG. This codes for CASSLTGVPYE. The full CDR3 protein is CASSLTGVPYEQYF.